A single sample is the source of the 18 T cell receptor beta chains below, sequenced in a study of T cell responses to AZD1222 COVID-19 vaccine. Some clones are missing from TCRdb's copy, which holds only in-frame ones; the method was immunoSEQ multiplex PCR. Of 200,000 or so clones in the sample, 85% to 90% were seen once. Sequences were derived from peripheral blood, sampled on day 0 of AZD1222 vaccination. Receptors originate from an adult in good health.

This clone was counted between two and nine times. This chain joins TRBV10-2 and TRBJ2-3, with D perhaps assigned TRBD1 or TRBD2 (5 bases each). The CDR3 runs to 12 residues. With 6 bases removed from V and 5 bases from J, the gap between germline ends came to 9 bases. Germline CDR1 WSHSY, CDR2 SAAADI. The CDR3 is CASSQGVDTQYF. The CDR3 DNA reads TGCGCCAGCAGCCAGGGAGTAGATACGCAGTATTTT.

The gene calls are TRBV28 and TRBJ2-2; D is perhaps TRBD1 (5 bases). Germline values: CDR1 MDHEN, CDR2 SYDVKM. This CDR3 spans 15 amino acids. Trimming took 5 bases from V and 1 from J, leaving 11 bases between them. The CDR3 DNA reads as TGTGCCAGCAGTCATTCGACAGAGAACACCGGGGAGCTGTTTTTT. Amino acid sequence: CASSHSTENTGELFF.

This sequence joins TRBV4-2 and TRBJ1-6, with TRBD1 as a possible D gene (6 bases). The CDR3 runs 16 residues. Trimming took 0 bases from V and 3 from J, leaving 9 bases between them. Germline lookup yields CDR1 LGHNA and CDR2 YNFKEQ. The DNA of the CDR3 is TGTGCCAGCAGCCAAGACCAGGGGTTCTATAATTCACCCCTCCACTTT. Its translation is CASSQDQGFYNSPLHF.

The CDR3, as DNA: TGCGCCAGCAGCCAAGGGACATCGGGCCTTCGGGGCTACACCTTC. This translates into CASSQGTSGLRGYTF. The V call is TRBV4-3, the J call TRBJ1-2, with a possible D match to TRBD1 (5 bases). Germline V gene data show CDR1 as LGHNA and CDR2 as YSLEER. V was trimmed by 1 base and J by 8 bases, leaving 17 bases between them. This CDR3 contains 15 residues.

V usage is TRBV7-6 and J usage is TRBJ1-3, with TRBD1 matching 7 bases. This CDR3 is built from 16 residues. Unmatched junction bases numbered 3, after V lost 1 base and J lost 0 bases. The V gene's germline CDR1 is SGHVS and CDR2 FNYEAQ. CDR3 amino acids: CASSLGQGSSGNTIYF. The DNA of the CDR3 is TGTGCCAGCAGCTTAGGACAGGGTAGCTCTGGAAACACCATATATTTT. Variable domain in full (rest from reference TRBV7-6 and TRBJ1-3): GAGVSQSPRYKVTKRGQDVALRCDPISGHVSLYWYRQALGQGPEFLTYFNYEAQQDKSGLPNDRFSAERPEGSISTLTIQRTEQRDSAMYRCASSLGQGSSGNTIYFGEGSWLTVV.

This clone was observed a few times. The chain recombines TRBV10-2 with TRBJ1-1; 8 nucleotides line up with TRBD1. The CDR3 has 13 amino acids. The trim removed 6 bases at V and 4 bases at J, leaving 4 bases unmatched. Germline V gene sequence: CDR1 WSHSY, CDR2 SAAADI. CDR3 sequence: CASSRDRFTEAFF. The CDR3 nucleotides read TGCGCCAGCAGCCGGGACAGGTTCACTGAAGCTTTCTTT.

This clone was recorded only once. The chain employs TRBV2 and TRBJ2-1; a weak D match, TRBD2 (7 bases). Per the germline V gene, CDR1 is SNHLY and CDR2 is FYNNEI. The CDR3 contains 15 residues. V lost 4 bases and J 8 bases, leaving 18 bases between the germline ends. CDR3 region: CASSAAGAPGDEQFF. The CDR3 DNA sequence: TGTGCCAGCAGTGCGGCGGGGGCCCCCGGGGATGAGCAGTTCTTC.

The chain is built from TRBV7-2 and TRBJ1-2, with D possibly matching TRBD1 (5 bases). Germline V CDR1 and CDR2: SGHTA, FQGNSA. Trimming took 4 bases from V and 8 from J, leaving 17 bases between them. This CDR3 contains 14 residues. The CDR3 region is CASSWGLSPGGYTF. Written as DNA, the CDR3 is TGTGCCAGCAGCTGGGGCCTCAGTCCGGGGGGCTACACCTTC.

This chain connects TRBV19 to TRBJ1-5; TRBD1 agrees at 7 bases. The CDR3 runs 16 residues. Trimming took 4 bases from V and 5 from J; bases not matched to a gene: 11. Germline V CDR1 and CDR2: LNHDA, SQIVND (reference sequence). CDR3 in amino acids: CASSRMTGREDQPQHF. DNA of the CDR3: TGTGCCAGTAGTAGAATGACAGGGCGGGAGGATCAGCCCCAGCATTTT.

The chain links TRBV6-4 to TRBJ1-1; no firm D call. The CDR3 is 13 residues long. V lost 4 bases and J 5 bases, leaving 11 bases between the germline ends. Germline CDR1 is MRHNA and CDR2 is SNTAGT. CDR3 in DNA: TGTGCCAGCAGTGTGAACCCGAAAACTGAAGCTTTCTTT. It specifies CASSVNPKTEAFF.

V and J are TRBV7-2 and TRBJ1-4, with D unresolved. The length of the CDR3 is 13 residues. Trimming stripped 3 bases from V and 7 bases from J, with 9 bases between. Germline CDR1 reads SGHTA; CDR2 reads FQGNSA. The CDR3 region is CASSFYTGEKLFF. The CDR3 nucleotides are TGTGCCAGCAGCTTCTATACTGGTGAAAAACTGTTTTTT.

The chain links TRBV3-1 (or the pseudogene TRBV3-2) to TRBJ1-2, with unresolved D. The CDR3 runs to 14 residues. The germline V gene encodes CDR1 LGHDT and CDR2 YNNKEL (reference sequence). V dropped 2 bases and J dropped 8 bases, with 15 bases sitting between them. Here the CDR3 DNA reads TGTGCCAGCAGCCAATCACGGACGTACGGGGGCTACACCTTC. Translation gives CASSQSRTYGGYTF.

The chain uses TRBV7-2 and TRBJ2-1; 10 bases align to TRBD2. Germline loops: CDR1 SGHTA, CDR2 FQGNSA. This CDR3 spans 15 amino acids. V lost 2 bases and J lost 8; bases outside the gene matches: 6. In nucleotides, the CDR3 is TGTGCCAGCAGCTTACTTGGAGCGGGAGGGGATGAGCAGTTCTTC. Translated: CASSLLGAGGDEQFF.

This chain joins TRBV3-1 (or the pseudogene TRBV3-2) and TRBJ2-7; D is unclear. The CDR3 runs to 12 residues. V shed 4 bases and J shed 6 bases, with 10 bases lying between them. Germline loops: CDR1 LGHDT, CDR2 YNNKEL (reference sequence). CDR3 in DNA: TGTGCCAGCAGCCGCGAGAGCGCCGAGCAGTACTTC. This codes for CASSRESAEQYF.

This sequence joins TRBV6-5 and TRBJ1-2; the D is unclear. Trimming stripped 3 bases from V and 3 bases from J, with 8 bases between. This CDR3 is 13 amino acids long. Germline loops: CDR1 MNHEY, CDR2 SVGAGI. The CDR3 sequence is CASSYGVDYGYTF. CDR3 bases: TGTGCCAGCAGTTATGGCGTAGACTATGGCTACACCTTC.

The chain uses TRBV3-1 (or the pseudogene TRBV3-2) and TRBJ2-5; no clear D. The CDR3 extends over 12 amino acids. Germline V gene data show CDR1 as LGHDT and CDR2 as YNNKEL (reference sequence). The germline V and J ends were trimmed by 0 bases and 6 bases, with 5 bases remaining between them. The CDR3 region is CASSQDAKTQYF. CDR3 bases: TGTGCCAGCAGCCAAGATGCGAAGACCCAGTACTTC.

V gene TRBV28 combines with J gene TRBJ2-1; D may be TRBD2 (5 bases). Germline V lookup: CDR1 MDHEN, CDR2 SYDVKM. This CDR3 comprises 14 residues. V shed 5 bases and J shed 0 bases, with 8 bases lying between them. CDR3 in amino acids: CASSRRSSYNEQFF. As DNA, the CDR3 is TGTGCCAGCAGTCGGAGGAGCTCCTACAATGAGCAGTTCTTC.

Concerning this clone itself: One end of the junction is discordant with germline, which a read error may explain. This specimen includes other DNA sequences encoding the same CDR3. The gene calls are TRBV10-2 and TRBJ1-5; no definite D call. The CDR3 consists of 15 residues. Germline V gene lookup returns CDR1 WSHSY and CDR2 SAAADI. The CDR3 loop is CASSESAVGNQPQHF. The DNA of the CDR3 is TGCGCCAGCAGTGAGTCGGCGGTTGGCAATCAACCCCAGCATTTT.